The 31 T cell receptor beta chains in this list originate from one sample, sequenced in a study of metastatic and nonmetastatic thyroid tumors (dated by TCRdb to 2018 to 2021). Libraries came from PCR. Sequencer: Illumina HiSeq 4000. Through fastp at Q25 and MiXCR, TCRdb rebuilt clones from the public reads, retaining in-frame beta chains. The sample table holds about 92,000 clones, of which about 15% were seen once. 3.6% of the sample is in the top ten clones. No patient had received any treatment before thyroid surgery. Sequencing was done on a sample of blood. The receptors here all came from a female donor with papillary thyroid cancer or a benign thyroid nodule (not recorded which). Some clones in this sample may be carry-over from other donors' samples.

This clone occurred many times. The gene calls are TRBV30 and TRBJ2-5; no definite D call. The germline V gene has CDR1 GTSNPN and CDR2 SVGIG (reference sequence). The CDR3 covers 12 residues. V lost 3 bases to trimming and J lost 4 bases, with 9 bases between them. DNA for the CDR3: TGTGCCTGGAGGTTGGGTAGAGAGACCCAGTACTTC. Its translation is CAWRLGRETQYF.

This clone was counted many times. J is TRBJ1-2 and V is TRBV9; maybe TRBD1 (6 bases). In germline, CDR1 is SGDLS, CDR2 YYNGEE. There are 14 residues in the CDR3. V gave up 4 bases and J gave up 7 bases, with 17 bases separating them. Written as DNA, the CDR3 is TGTGCCAGCAGCAACACACGGGGGGGCACTGGCTACACCTTC. It codes for CASSNTRGGTGYTF.

The table lists this clone with many counts. The rearrangement joins TRBV12-3 or TRBV12-4 to TRBJ2-3; D not resolved. This CDR3 has 16 residues. V was trimmed by 5 bases and J by 3 bases, leaving 18 bases between them. CDR3 sequence (DNA): TGTGCCAGCAGTCTCTCACCCAAGTACGGGACAGATACGCAGTATTTT. It is translated as CASSLSPKYGTDTQYF.

A few counts support this clone. Mismatch with germline at one junction end may stem from a read error. The chain couples TRBV6-2 or TRBV6-3 to TRBJ2-7; D is ambiguous. The V gene's germline CDR1 is MNHEY and CDR2 SVGEGT. The CDR3 totals 12 residues. CDR3 in DNA: TGTGCCAGCGCTGGGAAACGTTACGAGCATTACTTC. It specifies CASAGKRYEHYF.

Ten or more counts support this clone. The rearrangement uses TRBV27 and TRBJ2-5; tentatively, D is TRBD1 (5 bases). Looked up from germline, CDR1 is MNHEY and CDR2 is SMNVEV (reference sequence). With 9 bases removed from V and 4 bases from J, the gap between germline ends came to 15 bases. The CDR3 is made up of 13 amino acids. The CDR3 protein is CASRTGPIETQYF. CDR3 DNA sequence: TGTGCCAGTCGAACAGGCCCGATAGAGACCCAGTACTTC.

This clone was picked up many times. This chain connects TRBV28 to TRBJ1-1; maybe TRBD1 (5 bases). This CDR3 spans 13 amino acids. Germline CDR1 reads MDHEN; CDR2 reads SYDVKM. The V and J ends lost 2 bases and 10 bases respectively, with 14 bases between them. The DNA of the CDR3 is TGTGCCAGCAGTTTACCCGACAGAGCGAGAGCTTTCTTT. This translates into CASSLPDRARAFF.

The sample holds many counts of this clone. This sequence joins TRBV2 and TRBJ2-5, with D tentatively TRBD1 or TRBD2 (6 bases each). The CDR3 loop spans 14 amino acids. V shed 7 bases and J shed 5 bases, with 17 bases lying between them. In germline, CDR1 is SNHLY, CDR2 FYNNEI. DNA of the CDR3: TGTGCCAGCAAGGGGGGCGTTGGGATGGAGACCCAGTACTTC. Protein product: CASKGGVGMETQYF. The full variable domain, its missing parts supplied by reference TRBV2 and TRBJ2-5, is EPEVTQTPSHQVTQMGQEVILRCVPISNHLYFYWYRQILGQKVEFLVSFYNNEISEKSEIFDDQFSVERPDGSNFTLKIRSTKLEDSAMYFCASKGGVGMETQYFGPGTRLLVL.

V is TRBV6-6 and J is TRBJ2-7; 10 bases line up with TRBD1. The germline CDR1 and CDR2 sequences are MNHNY and SVGAGI (reference sequence). V lost 2 bases, J lost 10 bases, and 11 bases stayed unmatched. The CDR3 consists of 15 residues. CDR3 bases: TGTGCCAGCAGTTACCCGGGACAGGGGAGGGGCTATCAGTACTTC. Translating it yields CASSYPGQGRGYQYF.

This clone showed up many times. This chain links TRBV6-5 with TRBJ1-3, with D hard to call. V lost 4 bases and J 0 bases, leaving 16 bases between the germline ends. Per germline, CDR1 MNHEY and CDR2 SVGAGI. This CDR3 comprises 17 residues. The CDR3 loop reads CASSSRWTVSSGNTIYF. CDR3 coding DNA: TGTGCCAGCAGTTCAAGATGGACGGTGAGCTCTGGAAACACCATATATTTT.

This clone has ten or more counts. The chain employs TRBV7-9 and TRBJ2-1; D not certain. Trimming left V 3 bases short and J 5 bases short, with 14 bases between. Looked up from germline, CDR1 is SEHNR and CDR2 is FQNEAQ (reference sequence). The CDR3 length is 15 residues. This CDR3 is CASSLNNKVDNEQFF. CDR3 sequence (DNA): TGTGCCAGCAGCTTGAATAACAAGGTCGACAATGAGCAGTTCTTC.

This clone has at least ten counts. The chain links TRBV3-1 to TRBJ2-7; D gene ambiguous. The germline V gene has CDR1 LGHDT and CDR2 YNNKEL (reference sequence). The CDR3 runs 15 residues. Trimming removed 0 bases at V and 1 base at J, with 10 bases between. CDR3 sequence (DNA): TGTGCCAGCAGCCAAGATCGCGACCGATCCTACGAGCAGTACTTC. It translates to CASSQDRDRSYEQYF.

The chain employs TRBV5-6 and TRBJ1-5; 8 nucleotides match TRBD1. The ends lost 4 bases at V and 3 bases at J; junction bases unmatched: 9. This CDR3 contains 16 residues. From germline, CDR1 is SGHDT and CDR2 YYEEEE. CDR3 sequence reads: CASSPGQGAPNQPQHF. CDR3 coding DNA: TGTGCCAGCAGCCCCGGGCAGGGGGCCCCCAATCAGCCCCAGCATTTT.

This clone has more than one count but fewer than ten. A much larger clone differs by one base, so this may be a read error. Other DNA sequences of this sample code for an identical CDR3. The rearrangement joins TRBV20-1 to TRBJ1-5, with D unresolved. Germline CDR1 reads DFQATT; CDR2 reads SNEGSKA (reference sequence). Trimming cost V 1 base and J 6 bases, with 4 bases left between them. The CDR3 has 11 amino acids. Here the CDR3 reads CSARAGQPQHF. The CDR3 DNA sequence: TGCAGTGCTAGAGCGGGTCAGCCCCAGCATTTT.

This clone was observed at least ten times. The chain combines TRBV7-2 with TRBJ1-1; D is ambiguous. CDR3 size: 12 residues. The V gene lost 1 base and the J gene lost 5 bases, with 5 bases spanning the gap. CDR1 and CDR2 (germline): SGHTA, FQGNSA. DNA of the CDR3: TGTGCCAGCAGCTTAGGGTGGACTGAAGCTTTCTTT. Its translation is CASSLGWTEAFF.

Comment on this clone: Possible read error: a much larger clone is one base away. The chain joins TRBV10-3 to TRBJ2-7; D remains ambiguous. Trimming shortened V by 4 bases and J by 4 bases, and 14 bases separated the two germline ends. The CDR3 is 14 residues long. The V gene's germline CDR1 is ENHRY and CDR2 SYGVKD. As DNA, the CDR3 is TGTGCCATCAGTGCGCCAGCGTTAGTTTACGAGCAGTACTTC. It specifies CAISAPALVYEQYF.

Worth noting for this clone: A read error may produce the germline difference seen at one junction end. The CDR3 coding sequence is TGTGCCACCAGCAAACTTCGTGGCTATGCCTACACCTTC. Encoded protein: CATSKLRGYAYTF. The chain recombines TRBV15 with TRBJ1-2; D is ambiguous. CDR3 length equals 13 residues. CDR1 is LNHNV, CDR2 YYDKDF, per germline (reference sequence).

This clone was counted ten times or more. The J gene is TRBJ1-2, the V gene TRBV19; D not resolved. The CDR3 has 12 residues. Germline CDR1 is LNHDA and CDR2 is SQIVND (reference sequence). Trimming pared 10 bases from V and 4 bases from J, leaving 13 bases between. The CDR3 loop is CATSNRSYGYTF. DNA of the CDR3: TGTGCCACCAGCAATAGGAGCTATGGCTACACCTTC.

As for this clone: This may be a read error, as it is one base from a much larger clone. The rearrangement uses TRBV20-1 and TRBJ2-5; TRBD2 aligns across 11 bases. Trimming at V came to 8 bases and at J to 2 bases, leaving 10 bases not matched to a gene. Germline values: CDR1 DFQATT, CDR2 SNEGSKA (reference sequence). This CDR3 comprises 15 residues. The CDR3 reads CSSTKLAGAQETQYF. The CDR3 DNA follows: TGCAGTTCCACGAAACTAGCGGGGGCTCAAGAGACCCAGTACTTC.

This clone was recorded many times. The chain uses TRBV3-1 and TRBJ1-4; D gene uncertain. Germline V CDR1 and CDR2: LGHDT, YNNKEL (reference sequence). V dropped 5 bases and J dropped 8 bases, with 15 bases sitting between them. CDR3 length: 14 amino acids. Here the CDR3 reads CASSTDFMAEKLFF. The CDR3 region has the DNA TGTGCCAGCAGCACCGACTTTATGGCAGAAAAACTGTTTTTT.

This clone showed up many times. Within the sample, other DNA sequences also encode this same CDR3. The chain employs TRBV20-1 and TRBJ2-7, with 10 bases identical to TRBD1. The junction had 1 base not matched to a gene; V was cut back by 0 bases and J by 2 bases. The CDR3 covers 14 residues. Germline V gives CDR1 DFQATT, CDR2 SNEGSKA (reference sequence). The CDR3, as DNA: TGCAGTGCTAGAGAGGGACAGGGGACCTACGAGCAGTACTTC. This encodes CSAREGQGTYEQYF.

At least ten counts were recorded for this clone. The V call is TRBV30, the J call TRBJ2-7; TRBD1 aligns across 8 bases. The trim removed 4 bases at V and 3 bases at J, leaving 2 bases unmatched. This CDR3 contains 12 residues. Germline assignment: CDR1 GTSNPN and CDR2 SVGIG (reference sequence). The CDR3 bases are TGTGCCTGGACGGACAGGGACTACGAGCAGTACTTC. It is translated as CAWTDRDYEQYF.

This clone was detected many times. The rearrangement uses TRBV7-9 and TRBJ1-1; TRBD1 matches at 9 bases. This CDR3 contains 14 residues. Germline CDR1 and CDR2: SEHNR and FQNEAQ (reference sequence). V lost 2 bases, J lost 3 bases, and 1 base stayed unmatched. CDR3 sequence: CASSLRTGDTEAFF. The CDR3 DNA is TGTGCCAGCAGCTTACGGACAGGGGACACTGAAGCTTTCTTT.

This clone was observed many times. Other DNA sequences in this sample translate to the same CDR3. Here the CDR3 reads CASSWGPSASEAFF. The CDR3 DNA reads as TGTGCCAGCAGTTGGGGCCCGAGCGCGAGTGAAGCTTTCTTT. The chain is built from TRBV12-3 or TRBV12-4 and TRBJ1-1; a possible D gene is TRBD1 (5 bases). Trimming stripped 4 bases from V and 7 bases from J, with 16 bases between. The CDR3 extends over 14 amino acids.

This clone was recorded many times. The rearrangement joins TRBV5-1 to TRBJ2-1; TRBD1 aligns across 8 bases. The CDR3 covers 15 residues. Trimming at V came to 0 bases and at J to 3 bases, leaving 2 bases not matched to a gene. Germline loops: CDR1 SGHRS, CDR2 YFSETQ. The CDR3 spells CASSLGTGIYNEQFF. CDR3 sequence (DNA): TGCGCCAGCAGCTTGGGGACAGGGATCTACAATGAGCAGTTCTTC.

The chain carries TRBV3-1 and TRBJ1-2, with D perhaps TRBD1 (5 bases). Germline V lookup: CDR1 LGHDT, CDR2 YNNKEL (reference sequence). Trimming cost V 6 bases and J 1 base, with 9 bases left between them. This CDR3 is 13 amino acids long. The DNA for the CDR3 is TGTGCCAGCAGGGGGGGTTTTAACTATGGCTACACCTTC. Its translation: CASRGGFNYGYTF.

In this sample, this clone turned up many times. The chain links TRBV30 to TRBJ1-5, with D possibly being TRBD1 (5 bases). Germline CDR1 reads GTSNPN; CDR2 reads SVGIG (reference sequence). V gave up 4 bases and J gave up 0 bases, with 7 bases separating them. There are 13 residues in the CDR3. The CDR3 DNA reads as TGTGCCTGGACACAGGATAGCAATCAGCCCCAGCATTTT. Its protein product is CAWTQDSNQPQHF. Drawing the rest from reference TRBV30 and TRBJ1-5, the complete variable domain is SQTIHQWPATLVQPVGSPLSLECTVEGTSNPNLYWYRQAAGRGLQLLFYSVGIGQISSEVPQNLSASRPQDRQFILSSKKLLLSDSGFYLCAWTQDSNQPQHFGDGTRLSIL.

DNA for the CDR3: TGTGCCAGCATCCCGTGGTGCGGCTCCTACGAGCAGTACTTC. Protein sequence: CASIPWCGSYEQYF. This chain uses TRBV14 with TRBJ2-7; D uncertain. Per the germline V gene, CDR1 is SGHDN and CDR2 is FVKESK. This CDR3 has 14 amino acids. Trimming took 7 bases from V and 0 from J, leaving 13 bases between them.

This clone has just a few counts. The rearrangement links TRBV6-1 to TRBJ2-1; D is uncertain. Germline CDR1 reads MNHNS; CDR2 reads SASEGT. The germline V and J ends were trimmed by 1 base and 0 bases, with 10 bases remaining between them. There are 16 residues in the CDR3. CDR3 loop: CASSEDGTVSYNEQFF. The DNA of the CDR3 is TGTGCCAGCAGTGAAGACGGAACCGTCTCCTACAATGAGCAGTTCTTC.

This clone appeared many times. V and J are TRBV27 and TRBJ2-7; TRBD2 aligns across 8 bases. V lost 6 bases to trimming and J lost 4 bases; unmatched junction nucleotides: 8. CDR3 length: 14 amino acids. Germline CDR1 is MNHEY and CDR2 is SMNVEV (reference sequence). In nucleotides, the CDR3 is TGTGCCAGCAGCCTCGGGGGGGAGCGGTACGAGCAGTACTTC. As protein: CASSLGGERYEQYF.

This clone was counted many times. The rearrangement uses TRBV7-3 and TRBJ2-7, with TRBD2 identical over 11 bases. The V segment lost 5 bases and the J segment 3 bases; nucleotides outside the gene matches: 6. This CDR3 is 15 amino acids long. Looked up from germline, CDR1 is SGHTA and CDR2 is FQGTGA. The CDR3 DNA reads TGTGCCAGCAGCCTCTCTAGCGGGGGGCACTACGAGCAGTACTTC. Protein sequence: CASSLSSGGHYEQYF. Based on the CDR3 plus reference TRBV7-3 and TRBJ2-7, the full variable domain is GAGVSQTPSNKVTEKGKYVELRCDPISGHTALYWYRQSLGQGPEFLIYFQGTGAADDSGLPNDRFFAVRPEGSVSTLKIQRTERGDSAVYLCASSLSSGGHYEQYFGPGTRLTVT.

There are many counts of this clone. The chain joins TRBV12-3 or TRBV12-4 to TRBJ2-6, with a tentative D call TRBD2 (5 bases). V lost 6 bases and J lost 4, with 13 bases in between. CDR3 size: 15 residues. CDR3 in DNA: TGTGCCAGCAGCCTGGACTTAGCAGGGGCCAACGTCCTGACTTTC. Translated: CASSLDLAGANVLTF.